The clone carrying this T cell receptor beta chain was seen a single time. Its antigen is undetermined. The conserved phenylalanine or tryptophan is not found at the CDR3 terminus, so this likely reflects a read error. The sample belongs to a study of molecular identifiers for immune sequencing clone quantification. The study's findings and limits: Detecting spiked Jurkat TCR RNA from one cell among some 990,000 naive cells was reportedly possible.

Trimming at V came to 5 bases and at J to 1 base, leaving 13 bases not matched to a gene. CDR3 size: 17 residues. CDR1 is DFQATT and CDR2 is SNEGSKA in the germline V gene (reference sequence). In TCRdb, the PCR reads were re-called with MiXCR into one record per CDR3 protein. The sample records around 300,000 distinct CDR3 sequences, under 25% being singletons. Specimen: naive CD8+ T cells from blood, with Jurkat cell RNA spiked in. Described subset: FACS-sorted CD8+CD4-CCR7+CD45RA+ naive T cells. The TCR originated in a human donor in good health. Some libraries in this study had Jurkat cell RNA spiked in. This chain uses TRBV20-1 with TRBJ2-3; 9 bases are shared with TRBD2. In nucleotides, the CDR3 is TGCAGTGCTCTTGTTCGACCCCGGACTAGCGGCACAGATACGCAGTATCTT. It encodes CSALVRPRTSGTDTQYL.